These T cell receptor beta chains were read from a single sample in a study of cytomegalovirus exposure and HLA in healthy donors. The protocol was immunoSEQ multiplex PCR, while the TCRdb copy is restricted to in-frame clones and leaves out a portion. The data show some 60,000 clones, with 83% seen just once and under 2% held by the top ten. The sequencing input was PBMCs. These TCRs come from a human donor in good health. The CDR3 runs from the conserved cysteine through the conserved F or W. Fields, in order: J gene, D gene, clone size, V gene, CDR3 protein, CDR3 DNA. D genes are given only for firm matches. Only some rows state a clone size, as once, few, many or a class for expanded clones.

>TRBJ2-7|TRBD1|NA|TRBV30
CAWREGTGGSKQYF
TGTGCCTGGAGGGAGGGGACAGGGGGATCTAAGCAGTACTTC
>TRBJ2-7|TRBD2|NA|TRBV2
CASRGLAESSYEQYF
TGTGCCAGCCGGGGACTAGCGGAAAGCTCCTACGAGCAGTACTTC
>TRBJ2-1|TRBD1|NA|TRBV11-2
CASSSRDRGYNEQFF
TGTGCCAGCAGCTCCCGGGACAGGGGGTACAATGAGCAGTTCTTC
>TRBJ2-3|NA|NA|TRBV7-2
CASSWPSGAPGDTQYF
TGTGCCAGCAGCTGGCCATCAGGGGCCCCCGGAGATACGCAGTATTTT
>TRBJ2-1|TRBD2|NA|TRBV11-2
CASSPGLARGYNEQFF
TGTGCCAGCAGCCCGGGACTAGCGAGAGGATACAATGAGCAGTTCTTC
>TRBJ2-3|NA|NA|TRBV14
CASSQGLAYDTQYF
TGTGCCAGCAGCCAAGGGCTAGCGTACGATACGCAGTATTTT
>TRBJ2-4|NA|NA|TRBV7-6
CASSLLQRGLVSKNIQYF
TGTGCCAGCAGCTTACTTCAAAGGGGACTCGTGAGCAAAAACATTCAGTACTTC
>TRBJ2-7|TRBD2|NA|TRBV15
CATSRDLAGDPYEQYF
TGTGCCACCAGCAGAGACCTAGCGGGAGACCCCTACGAGCAGTACTTC
>TRBJ2-2|TRBD2|NA|TRBV11-2
CASSFMLAGNTGELFF
TGTGCCAGCAGCTTTATGCTAGCGGGGAACACCGGGGAGCTGTTTTTT
>TRBJ2-7|NA|NA|TRBV6-1
CASSEGVGGRHEQYF
TGTGCCAGCAGTGAAGGGGTAGGGGGAAGGCACGAGCAGTACTTC
>TRBJ1-6|NA|NA|TRBV7-9
CASSTGDFSPLHF
TGTGCCAGCAGCACCGGGGACTTTTCACCCCTCCACTTT
>TRBJ1-2|NA|NA|TRBV5-4
CASSLPDGGVYGYTF
TGTGCCAGCAGCTTACCGGACGGGGGTGTCTATGGCTACACCTTC
>TRBJ1-2|NA|NA|TRBV7-8
CASSSQGYGYTF
TGTGCCAGCAGCTCGCAGGGTTATGGCTACACCTTC
>TRBJ2-5|NA|once|TRBV7-6
CASSLGTEIAETQYF
TGTGCCAGCAGCTTAGGGACAGAGATAGCGGAGACCCAGTACTTC
>TRBJ2-1|TRBD2|once|TRBV7-8
CASSQRRLAVSYNEQFF
TGTGCCAGCAGCCAGAGGAGACTAGCGGTATCCTACAATGAGCAGTTCTTC
>TRBJ2-5|TRBD1|NA|TRBV7-7
CASSPTGVEETQYF
TGTGCTAGCAGCCCCACAGGGGTGGAAGAGACCCAGTACTTC
>TRBJ2-5|TRBD1|NA|TRBV20-1
CSVTGGETQYF
TGCAGTGTAACAGGGGGGGAGACCCAGTACTTC
>TRBJ2-1|NA|few|TRBV7-2
CASSLDMGEVVVGQFF
TGTGCCAGCAGCTTAGATATGGGGGAGGTCGTAGTCGGGCAGTTCTTC
>TRBJ1-3|NA|once|TRBV30
CAWSRTAGLGNTIYF
TGTGCCTGGAGTCGGACCGCGGGCCTTGGAAACACCATATATTTT
>TRBJ2-2|NA|NA|TRBV12-5
CASGLVLGGGRSTGELFF
TGTGCTAGTGGTTTGGTACTAGGAGGGGGCCGGAGCACCGGGGAGCTGTTTTTT
>TRBJ1-1|NA|NA|TRBV30
CAWSYNNLRVGGEAFF
TGTGCCTGGAGTTACAACAATTTGAGGGTGGGAGGTGAAGCTTTCTTT
>TRBJ2-5|NA|few|TRBV25-1
CASSPLTDYEETQYF
TGTGCCAGCAGTCCTCTAACGGACTATGAAGAGACCCAGTACTTC
>TRBJ2-3|NA|NA|TRBV5-4
CASSFSPEGSSDTQYF
TGTGCCAGCAGCTTCTCCCCGGAGGGGAGTTCAGATACGCAGTATTTT
>TRBJ2-3|TRBD2|NA|TRBV9
CASSSPGGLAGSITQYF
TGTGCCAGCAGCTCCCCAGGGGGACTAGCGGGATCCATAACGCAGTATTTT
>TRBJ2-3|TRBD2|NA|TRBV30
CAWSVTSSGPRNTQYF
TGTGCCTGGAGCGTAACCTCTAGCGGACCTCGGAATACGCAGTATTTT
>TRBJ2-7|NA|NA|TRBV19
CASSPQSEQYF
TGTGCCAGTAGCCCACAAAGCGAGCAGTACTTC
>TRBJ1-5|NA|few|TRBV19
CASILQGGSNQPQHF
TGTGCCAGTATTTTACAGGGCGGTTCCAATCAGCCCCAGCATTTT
>TRBJ2-5|NA|NA|TRBV5-1
CASSLAIAKETQYF
TGCGCCAGCAGCTTGGCCATAGCAAAAGAGACCCAGTACTTC
>TRBJ1-3|NA|NA|TRBV4-1
CASSPLGQGLSGNTIYF
TGCGCCAGCAGCCCCCTGGGTCAGGGGTTGTCCGGAAACACCATATATTTT
>TRBJ1-1|NA|NA|TRBV19
CASSVHRKYNTEAFF
TGTGCCAGTAGTGTTCACAGGAAGTATAACACTGAAGCTTTCTTT
>TRBJ1-2|TRBD1|few|TRBV30
CACYRGLGYTF
TGTGCCTGCTACAGGGGTCTTGGCTACACCTTC
>TRBJ1-3|NA|NA|TRBV5-1
CASSNRQGYSGNTIYF
TGCGCCAGCAGCAATCGGCAGGGGTACTCTGGAAACACCATATATTTT
>TRBJ2-5|TRBD2|NA|TRBV30
CAWSVTGLAGKETQYF
TGTGCCTGGAGTGTAACGGGACTAGCGGGGAAAGAGACCCAGTACTTC
>TRBJ2-3|TRBD2|NA|TRBV7-7
CASSPGLAADTQYF
TGTGCTAGCAGCCCGGGACTAGCGGCAGATACGCAGTATTTT
>TRBJ2-5|TRBD2|NA|TRBV30
CAWSVLAETQYF
TGTGCCTGGAGTGTACTAGCGGAGACCCAGTACTTC
>TRBJ1-2|NA|NA|TRBV5-6
CASSLALANYGYTF
TGTGCCAGCAGCTTGGCGTTAGCTAACTATGGCTACACCTTC
>TRBJ2-7|TRBD1|NA|TRBV7-2
CASSPGTGPASDYEQYF
TGTGCCAGCAGCCCCGGGACAGGACCCGCAAGTGACTACGAGCAGTACTTC
>TRBJ2-3|TRBD2|NA|TRBV5-6
CASSRGLAGSIEYF
TGTGCCAGCAGCCGGGGACTAGCGGGGTCCATTGAGTATTTT
>TRBJ2-5|NA|NA|TRBV11-3
CASAGSSTQYF
TGTGCCAGCGCGGGGAGTTCGACCCAGTACTTC
>TRBJ1-4|NA|few|TRBV21-1
CASSKGEGTGNEKLFF
TGTGCCAGCAGCAAAGGTGAAGGGACAGGGAATGAAAAACTGTTTTTT
>TRBJ1-5|NA|NA|TRBV7-6
CASSLTREQPQHF
TGTGCCAGCAGCTTAACACGGGAGCAGCCCCAGCATTTT
>TRBJ2-7|NA|NA|TRBV2
CASHPVGLAIYEQYF
TGTGCCAGTCACCCCGTAGGTCTAGCGATCTACGAGCAGTACTTC
>TRBJ2-1|TRBD2|NA|TRBV5-1
CASSGLAGGEQFF
TGCGCCAGCAGCGGACTAGCGGGCGGTGAGCAGTTCTTC
>TRBJ1-3|NA|NA|TRBV19
CASSIMASGNTIYF
TGTGCCAGTAGTATAATGGCTTCGGGAAACACCATATATTTT
>TRBJ2-1|TRBD1|NA|TRBV15
CATSRAEGQGPGNEQFF
TGTGCCACCAGCAGAGCTGAGGGACAGGGGCCGGGCAATGAGCAGTTCTTC
>TRBJ1-6|NA|few|TRBV28
CASSPTVGNSPLHF
TGTGCCAGCAGTCCGACAGTGGGTAATTCACCCCTCCACTTT
>TRBJ2-7|TRBD2|once|TRBV2
CASSPVGLAGLSYEQYF
TGTGCCAGCAGTCCCGTGGGACTAGCGGGACTCTCCTACGAGCAGTACTTC
>TRBJ1-3|NA|NA|TRBV11-2
CASSRIAAGNTIYF
TGTGCCAGCAGCCGGATAGCTGCGGGAAACACCATATATTTT
>TRBJ2-7|NA|NA|TRBV10-1
CASSETGIDEQYF
TGCGCCAGCAGTGAGACAGGGATCGACGAGCAGTACTTC
>TRBJ2-1|NA|NA|TRBV18
CASSTTEYNEQFF
TGTGCCAGCTCGACAACAGAGTACAATGAGCAGTTCTTC
>TRBJ1-5|NA|NA|TRBV2
CATTYGGNQPQHF
TGTGCCACCACCTATGGGGGGAATCAGCCCCAGCATTTT
>TRBJ2-2|TRBD2|NA|TRBV30
CAWSLAGGPRDGELFF
TGTGCCTGGAGTCTAGCGGGAGGGCCGAGGGACGGGGAGCTGTTTTTT
>TRBJ2-1|NA|NA|TRBV11-2
CASRSGTYNEQFF
TGTGCCAGCAGGTCCGGGACATACAATGAGCAGTTCTTC
>TRBJ2-3|NA|NA|TRBV15
CATSQNPTDTQYF
TGTGCCACCAGCCAGAACCCCACAGATACGCAGTATTTT
>TRBJ2-3|TRBD2|NA|TRBV10-3
CAISDLLREGADTQYF
TGTGCCATCAGTGATTTATTGCGGGAGGGGGCAGATACGCAGTATTTT